This T cell receptor beta chain was sequenced for a study of early T cells in non-severe SARS-CoV-2 infection. Study at large: Chains from this unsorted whole-blood bulk RNA could not be paired.

The CDR3 has 17 residues. In the library, individual cDNA molecules carried attached unique molecular identifiers. A single record per CDR3 protein comes from TCRdb applying MiXCR to the 5' RACE reads. This table holds 90,000 to 120,000 distinct CDR3 sequences, 8.5% to 14% found once. This clonotype has at least ten counts. The chain employs TRBV21-1 and TRBJ2-3; no DNA check was done on the table's D call, TRBD2. TRBV21-1 is a pseudogene segment. The sequence was collected from an adult who was a healthcare worker with PCR-confirmed SARS-CoV-2 infection or an uninfected control (not recorded which). What was sequenced was whole blood. For the CDR3, the DNA is TGTGCCAGCAGCAAAGTTCGACTAGCGGGTTTCACAGATACGCAGTATTTT. It yields the protein CASSKVRLAGFTDTQYF.